This T cell receptor beta chain is from a study of T cell changes during pregnancy in multiple sclerosis. Generated by immunoSEQ multiplex PCR, the TCRdb table keeps only in-frame clones and is missing some. The data hold almost 95,000 clones, with roughly 90% observed a single time. The sequencing here drew on peripheral blood, taken in the first trimester of pregnancy. The source is a female donor with multiple sclerosis, enrolled in a pregnancy study.

The CDR3 DNA sequence: TGTGCCAGTAGTATGGGGACAGGGGGCGCATCGACCAAAAACATTCAGTACTTC. This translates into CASSMGTGGASTKNIQYF. J is TRBJ2-4 and V is TRBV19; 12 nucleotides agree with TRBD1. The V and J ends lost 3 bases and 2 bases, in that order; junction bases with no gene match: 8. Germline CDR1 reads LNHDA; CDR2 reads SQIVND (reference sequence). CDR3 size: 18 residues. Drawing the rest from reference TRBV19 and TRBJ2-4, the complete variable domain is DGGITQSPKYLFRKEGQNVTLSCEQNLNHDAMYWYRQDPGQGLRLIYYSQIVNDFQKGDIAEGYSVSREKKESFPLTVTSAQKNPTAFYLCASSMGTGGASTKNIQYFGAGTRLSVL.